This TCR beta chain was obtained from a study of cytomegalovirus exposure and HLA in healthy donors. From germline, CDR1 is SGDLS and CDR2 YYNGEE. The germline V and J ends were trimmed by 4 bases and 3 bases, with 13 bases remaining between them. This CDR3 has 15 amino acids. PCR was performed using 60 Vbeta and 13 Jbeta primers. Clones were sequenced by immunoSEQ multiplex PCR, and TCRdb holds only the in-frame ones, with some missing. The sample records fewer than 250,000 clones, around 87% being singletons. Findings and limits, study-wide: A later analysis linked a missense variant in DCLRE1C to the trimming of TCR beta V and J genes.

With regard to this clone: What it binds is unknown.

The chain couples TRBV9 to TRBJ2-2, with D uncertain. Sample: PBMCs. The source of this sequence is a man aged 30-40 years in good health and CMV-seronegative. CDR3 sequence: CASSTRLDYTGELFF. Here the CDR3 DNA reads TGTGCCAGCAGCACACGTCTAGATTACACCGGGGAGCTGTTTTTT.